One and the same sample provided the 17 T cell receptor beta chains below, sequenced in a study of cytomegalovirus exposure and HLA in healthy donors. A multiplex PCR was run with 60 Vbeta primers and 13 Jbeta primers. Profiled with immunoSEQ multiplex PCR; TCRdb holds only in-frame clones, not every one. The sample records about 130,000 clones, around three quarters being singletons. The sequenced material came from PBMCs. The receptor source for this set is a female donor in good health and CMV-seronegative.

J is TRBJ2-7 and V is TRBV5-5; D not certain. The CDR3 has 13 amino acids. Between the trimmed V and J ends, which lost 1 base and 0 bases, there was a span of 5 bases. The V gene's germline CDR1 is SGHKS and CDR2 YYEKEE (reference sequence). CDR3 sequence (DNA): TGTGCCAGCAGCTTGATCTACTCCTACGAGCAGTACTTC. Translated, it gives CASSLIYSYEQYF.

V usage is TRBV4-1 and J usage is TRBJ2-1; 8 bases line up with TRBD2. V trimming: 3 bases; J trimming: 9 bases; junction bases outside the gene matches: 7. The length of the CDR3 is 14 residues. Germline assignment: CDR1 MGHRA and CDR2 YSYEKL. The CDR3 loop reads CASSHGTRTGEQFF. The DNA for the CDR3 is TGCGCCAGCAGCCACGGGACTAGGACTGGTGAGCAGTTCTTC.

The chain carries TRBV19 and TRBJ1-1, with D tentatively TRBD1 (5 bases). The ends were cut back, 8 bases at V and 9 bases at J, with 13 bases in the middle. This CDR3 has 11 residues. The germline V gene encodes CDR1 LNHDA and CDR2 SQIVND (reference sequence). The CDR3 protein is CASRGVAKAFF. The CDR3 DNA reads TGTGCCAGTCGGGGGGTGGCGAAAGCTTTCTTT.

J is TRBJ2-3 and V is TRBV27, with unresolved D. Trimming pared 2 bases from V and 2 bases from J, leaving 5 bases between. This CDR3 has 13 amino acids. CDR1 and CDR2 (germline): MNHEY, SMNVEV (reference sequence). CDR3 protein: CASSLQATDTQYF. The CDR3 region has the DNA TGTGCCAGCAGTTTACAGGCCACAGATACGCAGTATTTT.

The chain recombines TRBV19 with TRBJ1-2; 9 bases line up with TRBD1. The ends lost 3 bases at V and 4 bases at J; junction bases unmatched: 3. CDR1 LNHDA and CDR2 SQIVND come from the germline V gene (reference sequence). The CDR3 contains 14 residues. CDR3: CASSIGTGPYGYTF. The CDR3 coding sequence is TGTGCCAGTAGTATTGGGACAGGGCCCTATGGCTACACCTTC.

The V gene is TRBV2, the J gene TRBJ1-5, with D tentatively TRBD1 (5 bases). The V gene's germline CDR1 is SNHLY and CDR2 FYNNEI. The CDR3 runs 15 residues. Trimming cost V 4 bases and J 3 bases, with 13 bases left between them. The CDR3 sequence: CASSVRSGSNQPQHF. CDR3 nucleotides: TGTGCCAGCAGTGTGAGGTCAGGGTCCAATCAGCCCCAGCATTTT.

This chain joins TRBV11-2 and TRBJ2-7; 7 positions agree with TRBD1. Germline V lookup: CDR1 SGHAT, CDR2 FQNNGV. The CDR3 is made up of 14 amino acids. The V segment lost 6 bases and the J segment 1 base; nucleotides outside the gene matches: 6. This CDR3 reads CASRIPGQSYEQYF. DNA for the CDR3: TGTGCCAGCAGAATTCCGGGACAGTCCTACGAGCAGTACTTC.

This clone was seen a handful of times. The rearrangement joins TRBV19 to TRBJ1-2; tentatively, D is TRBD1 (6 bases). The V end lost 2 bases, the J end lost 2 bases, and 12 bases lay between the germline ends. Germline CDR1 reads LNHDA; CDR2 reads SQIVND (reference sequence). The CDR3 spans 15 residues. This CDR3 is CASSIRRGANYGYTF. In nucleotides, the CDR3 is TGTGCCAGTAGTATAAGGCGGGGGGCGAACTATGGCTACACCTTC. The whole variable domain, remainder taken from reference TRBV19 and TRBJ1-2, is DGGITQSPKYLFRKEGQNVTLSCEQNLNHDAMYWYRQDPGQGLRLIYYSQIVNDFQKGDIAEGYSVSREKKESFPLTVTSAQKNPTAFYLCASSIRRGANYGYTFGSGTRLTVV.

A few counts support this clone. The rearrangement links TRBV10-3 to TRBJ2-5, with unresolved D. V was shortened by 6 bases and J by 1 base, with 9 bases between the two germline ends. This CDR3 has 13 amino acids. Germline lookup yields CDR1 ENHRY and CDR2 SYGVKD. The CDR3 nucleotides read TGTGCCATCAGAGACATGGCCCAAGAGACCCAGTACTTC. Amino acids: CAIRDMAQETQYF.

The V call is TRBV6-1, the J call TRBJ2-2; the match to TRBD2 covers 7 bases. Germline V gene data show CDR1 as MNHNS and CDR2 as SASEGT. This CDR3 spans 13 amino acids. V lost 6 bases, J lost 6 bases, and 4 bases stayed unmatched. The CDR3 reads CASRTSLAGELFF. CDR3 nucleotide sequence: TGTGCCAGCAGGACTAGCTTGGCCGGGGAGCTGTTTTTT.

The chain is built from TRBV7-9 and TRBJ2-2; perhaps TRBD1 as D (5 bases). The V and J ends lost 2 bases and 2 bases respectively, with 9 bases between them. This CDR3 contains 15 residues. Germline values: CDR1 SEHNR, CDR2 FQNEAQ (reference sequence). In DNA, the CDR3 is TGTGCCAGCAGCTTAATCAGGGTAAACACCGGGGAGCTGTTTTTT. Encoded protein: CASSLIRVNTGELFF.

The genes are TRBV6-1 and TRBJ2-1; 11 bases match TRBD2. Trimming took 4 bases from V and 3 from J; bases not matched to a gene: 2. CDR3 length: 15 amino acids. Germline values: CDR1 MNHNS, CDR2 SASEGT. CDR3 amino acids: CASSAGTSGYNEQFF. DNA of the CDR3: TGTGCCAGCAGTGCCGGGACTAGCGGCTACAATGAGCAGTTCTTC.

This chain connects TRBV6-5 to TRBJ1-2, with D possibly TRBD1 on 6 matching bases. The V end was cut by 6 bases, the J end by 4 bases, with 15 bases between. Germline CDR1 and CDR2: MNHEY and SVGAGI. There are 14 residues in the CDR3. The CDR3 nucleotides are TGTGCCAGCAGGCGGGCAGGGGCCTCCTATGGCTACACCTTC. Protein product: CASRRAGASYGYTF.

The chain uses TRBV9 and TRBJ2-1; 8 nucleotides match TRBD1. The CDR3 sequence is 15 residues long. Germline values: CDR1 SGDLS, CDR2 YYNGEE. The V and J ends lost 4 bases and 10 bases, in that order; junction bases with no gene match: 13. In nucleotides, the CDR3 is TGTGCCAGCAGCCCACAACTCAGGGGGCCAACCGAGCAGTTCTTC. It translates to CASSPQLRGPTEQFF.

CDR3 DNA: TGTGCCAGCAGGGCTATGAGACAGGTGGCCGGGGAGCTGTTTTTT. Translation: CASRAMRQVAGELFF. The gene calls are TRBV27 and TRBJ2-2, with D possibly TRBD1 on 6 matching bases. CDR3 length: 15 amino acids. The germline CDR1 and CDR2 sequences are MNHEY and SMNVEV (reference sequence). With 6 bases removed from V and 6 bases from J, the gap between germline ends came to 17 bases.

The chain is built from TRBV9 and TRBJ2-5, with TRBD2 identical over 11 bases. Germline CDR1 SGDLS, CDR2 YYNGEE. Trimming at V came to 2 bases and at J to 1 base, leaving 4 bases not matched to a gene. The CDR3 extends over 16 amino acids. The CDR3 sequence is CASSVGTSGTQETQYF. CDR3 DNA sequence: TGTGCCAGCAGCGTGGGGACTAGCGGAACCCAAGAGACCCAGTACTTC.

The rearrangement uses TRBV6-1 and TRBJ1-1; the match to TRBD1 covers 7 bases. The germline CDR1 and CDR2 sequences are MNHNS and SASEGT. This CDR3 contains 17 residues. V was clipped by 0 bases and J by 2 bases; unmatched bases: 9. DNA of the CDR3: TGTGCCAGCAGTGAAGCTTTCCGGACAGGCCATAACACTGAAGCTTTCTTT. The encoded protein is CASSEAFRTGHNTEAFF.